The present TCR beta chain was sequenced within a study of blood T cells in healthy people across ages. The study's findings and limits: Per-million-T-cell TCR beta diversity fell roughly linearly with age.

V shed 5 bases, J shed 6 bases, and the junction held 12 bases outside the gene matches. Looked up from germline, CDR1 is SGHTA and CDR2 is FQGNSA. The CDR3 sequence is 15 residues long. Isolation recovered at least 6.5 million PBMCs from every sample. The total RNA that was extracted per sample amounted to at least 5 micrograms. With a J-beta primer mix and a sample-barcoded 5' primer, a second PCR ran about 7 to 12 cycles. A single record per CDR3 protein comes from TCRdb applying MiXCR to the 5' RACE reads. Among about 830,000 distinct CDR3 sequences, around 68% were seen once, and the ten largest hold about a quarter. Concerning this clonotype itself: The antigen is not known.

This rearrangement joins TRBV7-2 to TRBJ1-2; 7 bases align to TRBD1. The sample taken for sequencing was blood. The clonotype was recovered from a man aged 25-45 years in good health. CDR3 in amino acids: CASSLTRDRADGYTF. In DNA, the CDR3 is TGTGCCAGCAGCCTCACGAGAGACAGGGCGGATGGCTACACCTTC.